This entry lists 19 T cell receptor beta chains sequenced from one sample in a study of vaccination effects on CD4 cells after COVID-19. These receptors' targets are unknown. TCRdb's table, derived via immunoSEQ multiplex PCR, lists solely in-frame clones and lacks some. Of tens of thousands of clones in the sample, 55% to 75% were seen once. Antigen-specific CD4+ T cells were expanded with viral peptide pools in the ViraFEST assay before sequencing. Isolation of CD4+ T cells took place after less than twelve days of culture. The study found no prior SARS-CoV-2 infection in the vaccine recipients, who tested negative for nucleocapsid antibodies. Sequenced material: CD4+ T cells from PBMCs cultured with SARS-CoV-2 spike peptides, taken before COVID-19 vaccination. Receptors were obtained from a human donor who received a COVID-19 vaccine.

This clone was observed once. V gene TRBV12-3 or TRBV12-4 combines with J gene TRBJ2-1, with D hard to call. The CDR3 has 13 amino acids. V was cut by 6 bases and J by 4 bases, with 10 bases left in between. The CDR3 protein is CASSATRYNEQFF. In nucleotides, the CDR3 is TGTGCCAGCAGCGCCACCCGGTACAATGAGCAGTTCTTC.

The gene calls are TRBV7-9 and TRBJ2-1; D is undetermined. CDR1 is SEHNR, CDR2 FQNEAQ, per germline (reference sequence). The CDR3 covers 13 residues. V was clipped by 5 bases and J by 9 bases, with 14 bases between them. This CDR3 is CASSHPGVAEQFF. The CDR3 DNA reads TGTGCCAGCAGCCACCCAGGCGTCGCTGAGCAGTTCTTC.

This chain joins TRBV7-9 and TRBJ2-3, with TRBD1 identical over 9 bases. The CDR3 consists of 14 residues. The V segment lost 4 bases and the J segment 4 bases; nucleotides outside the gene matches: 3. In germline, CDR1 is SEHNR, CDR2 FQNEAQ (reference sequence). The CDR3 DNA follows: TGTGCCAGCAGCTCGGGACAGGGAGCAGATACGCAGTATTTT. Residues: CASSSGQGADTQYF.

V gene TRBV27 combines with J gene TRBJ2-3, with TRBD1 matching 8 bases. Germline trimming cut 0 bases from V and 7 bases from J; bases unmatched to any gene: 12. The CDR3 loop spans 17 amino acids. Germline loops: CDR1 MNHEY, CDR2 SMNVEV (reference sequence). In DNA, the CDR3 is TGTGCCAGCAGTTTATCGGAGGGCGGGGACAGGCTCAATACGCAGTATTTT. As protein: CASSLSEGGDRLNTQYF.

V is TRBV24-1 and J is TRBJ2-1; D is possibly TRBD2 (6 bases). There are 18 residues in the CDR3. Germline-derived CDR1 and CDR2 are KGHDR and SFDVKD. Between the trimmed V and J ends, which lost 4 bases and 2 bases, there was a span of 20 bases. The CDR3 DNA reads as TGTGCCACCAGTGAAAATCTTAGCGGCCCGGGGACCTACAATGAGCAGTTCTTC. Translating gives CATSENLSGPGTYNEQFF.

The chain links TRBV6-5 to TRBJ1-4; D gene uncertain. The V end was cut by 10 bases, the J end by 0 bases, with 12 bases between. Germline lookup yields CDR1 MNHEY and CDR2 SVGAGI. The CDR3 has 14 amino acids. The DNA for the CDR3 is TGTGCCACAACCCCGGGAGCAACTAATGAAAAACTGTTTTTT. Amino acids: CATTPGATNEKLFF.

This chain connects TRBV12-3 or TRBV12-4 to TRBJ2-7; D is possibly TRBD2 (6 bases). This CDR3 contains 13 residues. The V gene lost 5 bases and the J gene lost 5 bases, with 13 bases spanning the gap. The CDR3 reads CASSSGGTDEQYF. CDR3 sequence (DNA): TGTGCCAGCAGTAGTGGCGGGACCGACGAGCAGTACTTC.

The chain is built from TRBV20-1 and TRBJ1-1; D is undetermined. CDR1 and CDR2 from the germline V gene are DFQATT and SNEGSKA (reference sequence). Trimming took 7 bases from V and 1 from J, leaving 7 bases between them. The CDR3 totals 11 residues. The CDR3 region has the DNA TGCAGTGTAAACCGGAACACTGAAGCTTTCTTT. This translates into CSVNRNTEAFF.

This chain joins TRBV5-1 and TRBJ2-1; 10 nucleotides align to TRBD2. Trimming at V came to 0 bases and at J to 6 bases, leaving 3 bases not matched to a gene. Germline lookup yields CDR1 SGHRS and CDR2 YFSETQ. The CDR3 is made up of 15 amino acids. CDR3 DNA: TGCGCCAGCAGCTTGGGAGCGGGAGGGTTCAATGAGCAGTTCTTC. Amino acids: CASSLGAGGFNEQFF.

CDR3 residues: CASVSRWTGSPLHF. The CDR3 DNA reads TGTGCCAGCGTCTCCAGGTGGACGGGTTCACCCCTCCACTTT. The chain uses TRBV6-5 and TRBJ1-6, with D uncertain. The CDR3 is made up of 14 amino acids. Between the trimmed V and J ends, which lost 8 bases and 9 bases, there was a span of 17 bases. CDR1 is MNHEY, CDR2 SVGAGI, per germline.

The J gene is TRBJ1-5, the V gene TRBV28; possibly TRBD1 for D (6 bases). The germline V and J ends were trimmed by 6 bases and 3 bases, with 12 bases remaining between them. Germline V lookup: CDR1 MDHEN, CDR2 SYDVKM. This CDR3 contains 14 residues. CDR3 amino acids: CASSLGGFNQPQHF. The CDR3 nucleotides are TGTGCCAGCAGCCTAGGGGGATTCAATCAGCCCCAGCATTTT.

The chain links TRBV5-6 to TRBJ2-7; 7 nucleotides line up with TRBD1. Germline assignment: CDR1 SGHDT and CDR2 YYEEEE. The V and J ends lost 4 bases and 2 bases, in that order; junction bases with no gene match: 9. CDR3 length equals 15 residues. CDR3 coding DNA: TGTGCCAGCAGCCCGTTCAGACAGGGTACCTACGAGCAGTACTTC. Residues: CASSPFRQGTYEQYF.

Only a few counts were recorded for this clone. V usage is TRBV5-8 and J usage is TRBJ2-5; 13 nucleotides match TRBD2. CDR1 SGHTS and CDR2 YDEGEE come from the germline V gene. The J segment lost 2 bases and the V segment lost 4 bases, leaving 11 bases of the junction unmatched. The CDR3 contains 18 residues. Here the CDR3 reads CASSPRTSGSGGQETQYF. CDR3 bases: TGTGCCAGCAGCCCCAGGACTAGCGGGAGCGGGGGGCAAGAGACCCAGTACTTC. The variable domain in full, completed from reference TRBV5-8 and TRBJ2-5, reads EAGVTQSPTHLIKTRGQQATLRCSPISGHTSVYWYQQALGLGLQFLLWYDEGEERNRGNFPPRFSGRQFPNYSSELNVNALELEDSALYLCASSPRTSGSGGQETQYFGPGTRLLVL.

The V and J genes are TRBV4-1 and TRBJ2-7; the D gene is possibly TRBD1 (6 bases). The CDR3 is 13 amino acids. Deletions cut 4 bases from V and 3 bases from J, with 10 bases between. Germline values: CDR1 MGHRA, CDR2 YSYEKL. In DNA form, the CDR3 reads TGCGCCAGCAGCCGAGACAGGAGCTACGAGCAGTACTTC. This sequence encodes CASSRDRSYEQYF.

The rearrangement joins TRBV19 to TRBJ1-4, with 10 bases that match TRBD1. J gave up 8 bases and V 3 bases, and 6 bases lay outside the gene matches. The CDR3 extends over 15 amino acids. Germline V gene lookup returns CDR1 LNHDA and CDR2 SQIVND (reference sequence). CDR3 sequence: CASSILTGGGEKLFF. CDR3 nucleotides: TGTGCCAGTAGTATCCTGACAGGGGGCGGCGAAAAACTGTTTTTT.

V gene TRBV27 combines with J gene TRBJ2-7; D ambiguous. V shed 0 bases and J shed 2 bases, with 5 bases lying between them. This CDR3 is 13 amino acids long. Germline CDR1 is MNHEY and CDR2 is SMNVEV (reference sequence). The CDR3 region is CASSLSRPYEQYF. CDR3 sequence (DNA): TGTGCCAGCAGTTTATCGCGGCCCTACGAGCAGTACTTC.

This chain links TRBV6-5 with TRBJ2-5; the match to TRBD2 covers 7 bases. Germline-derived CDR1 and CDR2 are MNHEY and SVGAGI. The CDR3 length is 12 residues. Trimming cost V 11 bases and J 6 bases; bases outside gene matches: 9. The CDR3 sequence: CAGGDMTKTQYF. CDR3 DNA: TGTGCCGGGGGGGATATGACCAAGACCCAGTACTTC.

The V call is TRBV2, the J call TRBJ1-1, with D possibly TRBD1 on 6 matching bases. V shed 6 bases and J shed 4 bases, with 21 bases lying between them. From germline, CDR1 is SNHLY and CDR2 FYNNEI. The CDR3 extends over 16 amino acids. This CDR3 reads CASRGTGIVRGTEAFF. The CDR3 nucleotides are TGTGCCAGCAGAGGAACAGGGATTGTACGTGGCACTGAAGCTTTCTTT.

The J gene is TRBJ1-4, the V gene TRBV5-1; D may be TRBD1 (5 bases). There are 16 residues in the CDR3. Trimming cost V 0 bases and J 7 bases, with 16 bases left between them. The germline V gene encodes CDR1 SGHRS and CDR2 YFSETQ. CDR3 sequence reads: CASSLGLQGSGEKLFF. As DNA, the CDR3 is TGCGCCAGCAGCTTGGGGTTGCAGGGATCTGGTGAAAAACTGTTTTTT.